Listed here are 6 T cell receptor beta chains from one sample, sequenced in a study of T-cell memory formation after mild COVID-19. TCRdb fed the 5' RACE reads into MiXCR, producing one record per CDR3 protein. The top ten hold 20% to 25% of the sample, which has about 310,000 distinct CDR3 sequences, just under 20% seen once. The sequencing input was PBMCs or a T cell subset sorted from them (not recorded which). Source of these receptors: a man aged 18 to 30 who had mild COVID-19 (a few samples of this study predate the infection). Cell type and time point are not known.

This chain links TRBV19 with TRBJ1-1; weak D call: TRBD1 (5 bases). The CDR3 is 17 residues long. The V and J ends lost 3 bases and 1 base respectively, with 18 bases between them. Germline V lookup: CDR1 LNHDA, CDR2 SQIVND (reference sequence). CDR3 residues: CASSIGSRRDANTEAFF. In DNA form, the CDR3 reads TGTGCCAGTAGTATCGGCTCCCGGCGGGACGCGAACACTGAAGCTTTCTTT.

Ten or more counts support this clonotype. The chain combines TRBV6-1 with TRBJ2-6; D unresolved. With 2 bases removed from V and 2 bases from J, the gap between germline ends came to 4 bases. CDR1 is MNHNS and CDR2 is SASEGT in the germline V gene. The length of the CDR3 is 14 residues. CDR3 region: CASSELAGANVLTF. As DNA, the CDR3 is TGTGCCAGCAGTGAACTAGCTGGGGCCAACGTCCTGACTTTC.

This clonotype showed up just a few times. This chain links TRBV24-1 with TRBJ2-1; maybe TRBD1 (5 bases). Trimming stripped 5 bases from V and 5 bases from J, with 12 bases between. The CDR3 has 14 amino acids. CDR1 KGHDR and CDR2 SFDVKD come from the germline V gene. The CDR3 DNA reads TGTGCCACCAGTGTCCTCGACAGCCACAATGAGCAGTTCTTC. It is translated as CATSVLDSHNEQFF.

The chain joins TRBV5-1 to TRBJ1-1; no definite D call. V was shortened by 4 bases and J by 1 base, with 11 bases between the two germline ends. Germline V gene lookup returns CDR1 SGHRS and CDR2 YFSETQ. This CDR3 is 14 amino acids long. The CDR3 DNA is TGCGCCAGCAGCCCGGGTTCGGCGAACACTGAAGCTTTCTTT. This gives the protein CASSPGSANTEAFF.

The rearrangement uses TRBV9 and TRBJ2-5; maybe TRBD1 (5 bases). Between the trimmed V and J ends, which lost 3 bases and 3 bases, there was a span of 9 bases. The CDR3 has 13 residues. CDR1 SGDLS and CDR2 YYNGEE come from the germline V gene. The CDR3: CASSATQEETQYF. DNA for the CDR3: TGTGCCAGCAGCGCGACACAGGAAGAGACCCAGTACTTC. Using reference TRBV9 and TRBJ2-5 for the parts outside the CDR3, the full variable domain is DSGVTQTPKHLITATGQRVTLRCSPRSGDLSVYWYQQSLDQGLQFLIQYYNGEERAKGNILERFSAQQFPDLHSELNLSSLELGDSALYFCASSATQEETQYFGPGTRLLVL.

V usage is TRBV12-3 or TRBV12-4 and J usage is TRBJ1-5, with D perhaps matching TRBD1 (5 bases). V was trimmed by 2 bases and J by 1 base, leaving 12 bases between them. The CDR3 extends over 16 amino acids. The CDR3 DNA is TGTGCCAGCAGTTTAAGCCGGGGGGTAAGCAATCAGCCCCAGCATTTT. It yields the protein CASSLSRGVSNQPQHF.